The sequence of this T cell receptor beta chain was determined in a study of shared clonotypes between healthy human individuals. Whole-study results and caveats: Among four donors, roughly 5% of naive CD4 clonotypes were found in common.

Between the trimmed V and J ends, which lost 0 bases and 8 bases, there was a span of 12 bases. CDR1 LGHNA and CDR2 YSLEER come from the germline V gene. This CDR3 region has 14 residues. Per the original data handling: Filtering differed, since immunoSEQ gave only junction sequences and no quality scores. Assay used: immunoSEQ multiplex PCR; TCRdb lists only in-frame clones, some missing. V and J calls and clone size are those listed in that table; D and trimming were worked out from the DNA. The data hold about 1 million clones, with approximately 72% observed a single time. About this clone itself: Its antigen is not identified.

The study drew all its donors from Caucasian adults living in Nashville, Tennessee. A CD45RA-negative memory subset and a CD45RA+ naive subset were separated from the CD4+ cells. V gene TRBV4-3 combines with J gene TRBJ2-3; D call uncertain. The receptor was derived from a man between 18 and 29 years old in good health. Sequenced: memory CD4+ T cells sorted from blood. Regarding subset: CD45RA-negative fraction. The CDR3 here is CASSQDHRTGTQYF. CDR3 DNA sequence: TGCGCCAGCAGCCAAGATCACCGGACCGGTACGCAGTATTTT.